These 26 T cell receptor beta chains were all obtained from the same sample, sequenced in a study of untreated major depressive disorder. Findings and caveats of the study: CD4+ T cells from depressed patients used TRBV05-01 (Vbeta 5.1) more often than controls.

The antigens for these receptors are not known. Some clones are missing from TCRdb's copy, which holds only in-frame ones; the method was immunoSEQ multiplex PCR. The sample yields about 20,000 clones, roughly 90% seen once. The sample taken for sequencing was CD4+ T cells from PBMCs. The receptors derive from a woman in her forties with major depressive disorder.

The V gene is TRBV27, the J gene TRBJ2-1, with a tentative D call TRBD2 (5 bases). This CDR3 is built from 12 residues. Germline assignment: CDR1 MNHEY and CDR2 SMNVEV (reference sequence). Trimming left V 3 bases short and J 10 bases short, with 10 bases between. This chain's CDR3 is CASSFVSGEQFF. Written as DNA, the CDR3 is TGTGCCAGCAGTTTCGTTTCGGGGGAGCAGTTCTTC.

V gene TRBV2 combines with J gene TRBJ2-5; D not certain. Trimming took 6 bases from V and 6 from J, leaving 8 bases between them. CDR1 is SNHLY and CDR2 is FYNNEI in the germline V gene. There are 11 residues in the CDR3. CDR3 DNA: TGTGCCAGCAGCGAACTAAAGACCCAGTACTTC. Protein sequence: CASSELKTQYF.

The V and J genes are TRBV6-5 and TRBJ1-4; D is unresolved. This CDR3 spans 14 amino acids. The V end lost 2 bases, the J end lost 8 bases, and 12 bases lay between the germline ends. Germline V gene data show CDR1 as MNHEY and CDR2 as SVGAGI. The chain's CDR3 is CASSYGSAREKLFF. In DNA, the CDR3 is TGTGCCAGCAGTTACGGGTCTGCAAGGGAAAAACTGTTTTTT.

V and J are TRBV7-9 and TRBJ2-3, with 11 bases aligning to TRBD2. The junction had 0 bases not matched to a gene; V was cut back by 3 bases and J by 1 base. Germline-derived CDR1 and CDR2 are SEHNR and FQNEAQ (reference sequence). This CDR3 spans 15 amino acids. CDR3 DNA: TGTGCCAGCAGCTTGGGACTAGCGGGCACAGATACGCAGTATTTT. Translation: CASSLGLAGTDTQYF.

The chain combines TRBV6-5 with TRBJ1-1; D uncertain. Trimming took off 0 bases at V and 6 bases at J, with 17 bases between the two ends. From germline, CDR1 is MNHEY and CDR2 SVGAGI. This CDR3 has 16 amino acids. In nucleotides, the CDR3 is TGTGCCAGCAGTTACTCGGCTTGGGTTGAGACGGCTGAAGCTTTCTTT. Protein product: CASSYSAWVETAEAFF.

The gene calls are TRBV7-9 and TRBJ1-1; D gene ambiguous. Looked up from germline, CDR1 is SEHNR and CDR2 is FQNEAQ (reference sequence). The V end was cut by 4 bases, the J end by 7 bases, with 16 bases between. The length of the CDR3 is 14 residues. Written as DNA, the CDR3 is TGTGCCAGCAGCTCCTCGGCCGGGGTAAGTGAAGCTTTCTTT. It yields the protein CASSSSAGVSEAFF.

This chain connects TRBV6-1 to TRBJ1-2, with a weak D call TRBD1 (5 bases). Germline CDR1 is MNHNS and CDR2 is SASEGT. The CDR3 extends over 15 amino acids. Trimming shortened V by 1 base and J by 8 bases, and 17 bases separated the two germline ends. CDR3 sequence (DNA): TGTGCCAGCAGTGAAGTCTCCTCGGACTCAGGGGGCTACACCTTC. Residues: CASSEVSSDSGGYTF.

The rearrangement joins TRBV10-3 to TRBJ1-5, with 7 bases matching TRBD1. The CDR3 has 18 amino acids. Germline CDR1 ENHRY, CDR2 SYGVKD. With V trimmed by 5 bases and J by 1 base, 14 bases remained unmatched. CDR3 sequence (DNA): TGTGCCATCAGTTGGGACAGAACCTGGGTGATCAGCAATCAGCCCCAGCATTTT. Translation gives CAISWDRTWVISNQPQHF.

The V and J genes are TRBV7-6 and TRBJ1-5; 11 nucleotides agree with TRBD1. The CDR3 has 15 residues. Germline V gives CDR1 SGHVS, CDR2 FNYEAQ. V shed 1 base, J shed 6 bases, and the junction held 2 bases outside the gene matches. The CDR3 DNA reads as TGTGCCAGCAGCTTAGGGACAGGGGGCGGTCAGCCCCAGCATTTT. Its protein is CASSLGTGGGQPQHF.

This chain uses TRBV30 with TRBJ1-5; D is uncertain. V lost 5 bases and J lost 6, with 14 bases in between. The CDR3 is 13 amino acids. Germline CDR1 reads GTSNPN; CDR2 reads SVGIG (reference sequence). The CDR3 region has the DNA TGTGCCTGGGGTCTAAGCGGTGGTCAGCCCCAGCATTTT. Its translation: CAWGLSGGQPQHF.

The chain recombines TRBV18 with TRBJ2-3, with D perhaps matching TRBD1 or TRBD2 (6 bases each). CDR3 length equals 15 residues. The V end lost 0 bases, the J end lost 8 bases, and 15 bases lay between the germline ends. Germline V lookup: CDR1 KGHSH, CDR2 LQKENI. The CDR3 DNA reads as TGTGCCAGCTCACCACCCGGGGGCGGGTCATCTACGCAGTATTTT. This gives the protein CASSPPGGGSSTQYF.

This chain joins TRBV4-2 and TRBJ1-5, with TRBD1 identical over 11 bases. Per the germline V gene, CDR1 is LGHNA and CDR2 is YNFKEQ. J lost 6 bases, V lost 3 bases, and 4 bases had no gene match. This CDR3 region has 15 residues. CDR3 residues: CASSHRTGGVQPQHF. The CDR3 nucleotides read TGTGCCAGCAGCCATCGGACAGGGGGCGTTCAGCCCCAGCATTTT.

The rearrangement uses TRBV10-3 and TRBJ1-1; D ambiguous. There are 14 residues in the CDR3. Germline CDR1 and CDR2: ENHRY and SYGVKD. The V end lost 6 bases, the J end lost 1 base, and 12 bases lay between the germline ends. CDR3 loop: CAIRPDTRNTEAFF. CDR3 DNA: TGTGCCATCAGACCCGACACAAGGAACACTGAAGCTTTCTTT.

The V and J genes are TRBV7-9 and TRBJ1-1; D uncertain. V was cut by 5 bases and J by 4 bases, with 11 bases left in between. The CDR3 extends over 13 amino acids. Germline V gene lookup returns CDR1 SEHNR and CDR2 FQNEAQ (reference sequence). The CDR3 region is CASSREISTEAFF. CDR3 DNA: TGTGCCAGCAGCCGAGAAATAAGCACTGAAGCTTTCTTT.

J is TRBJ1-3 and V is TRBV5-8; 9 bases agree with TRBD1. J was trimmed by 4 bases and V by 2 bases; bases with no gene match: 1. Per germline, CDR1 SGHTS and CDR2 YDEGEE. The CDR3 sequence is 14 residues long. The CDR3 region has the DNA TGTGCCAGCAGCTTTGGGACAGGGGGAAACACCATATATTTT. Protein: CASSFGTGGNTIYF.

This clone was observed a single time. V is TRBV10-3 and J is TRBJ2-1; the match to TRBD2 covers 11 bases. CDR1 and CDR2 from the germline V gene are ENHRY and SYGVKD. The CDR3 is 18 residues long. V gave up 2 bases and J gave up 4 bases; unmatched junction bases: 10. The CDR3 protein is CAISEMASGGKTYNEQFF. The CDR3 coding sequence is TGTGCCATCAGTGAGATGGCTAGCGGGGGGAAAACTTACAATGAGCAGTTCTTC.

This chain uses TRBV10-3 with TRBJ1-2, with 8 bases lining up with TRBD1. The CDR3 extends over 14 amino acids. Germline V gene lookup returns CDR1 ENHRY and CDR2 SYGVKD. The V gene end was trimmed by 6 bases and the J gene end by 2 bases; junction bases not matched to a gene: 5. The CDR3 sequence is CAIRTDRENYGYTF. CDR3 nucleotide sequence: TGTGCCATCAGAACGGACAGGGAAAACTATGGCTACACCTTC.

The V and J genes are TRBV12-5 and TRBJ2-1; D gene ambiguous. Germline CDR1 and CDR2: LGHNT and FRNRAP. The CDR3 length is 13 residues. V dropped 4 bases and J dropped 4 bases, with 8 bases sitting between them. The DNA for the CDR3 is TGTGCTAGTGGTTCGAAAGAATACAATGAGCAGTTCTTC. This translates into CASGSKEYNEQFF.

On this clone: Compared with germline, one end of the junction differs, possibly owing to a read error. The chain carries TRBV5-4 and TRBJ2-1; 9 positions agree with TRBD1. The CDR3 extends over 15 amino acids. Germline loops: CDR1 SGHNT, CDR2 YYREEE (reference sequence). CDR3 in DNA: TGTGCCAGCAGATTGGACAGGGGTGGTTACAATGAGCAGTTCTTC. Translated: CASRLDRGGYNEQFF.

The rearrangement joins TRBV4-1 to TRBJ2-1; 13 bases map to TRBD2. The CDR3 is 15 amino acids. CDR1 and CDR2 (germline): MGHRA, YSYEKL. V shed 2 bases and J 10 bases; nucleotides not matched to a gene: 5. The DNA of the CDR3 is TGCGCCAGCAGCCAAACTAGCGGGGGGGCCGGCGAGCAGTTCTTC. Translation gives CASSQTSGGAGEQFF.

This chain uses TRBV11-1 with TRBJ1-1, with D unclear. Trimming took 0 bases from V and 0 from J, leaving 5 bases between them. The germline CDR1 and CDR2 sequences are SGHAT and FQDESV (reference sequence). The CDR3 runs to 14 residues. The DNA for the CDR3 is TGTGCCAGCAGCTTAGCACAAGTGAACACTGAAGCTTTCTTT. Translating it yields CASSLAQVNTEAFF.

This sequence joins TRBV6-5 and TRBJ1-4, with a tentative D call TRBD1 (6 bases). The ends were cut back, 7 bases at V and 11 bases at J, with 20 bases in the middle. The germline V gene has CDR1 MNHEY and CDR2 SVGAGI. The CDR3 extends over 14 amino acids. CDR3 sequence (DNA): TGTGCCAGCACTCTCCGGGGGGGGGCAGGGAAACTGTTTTTT. It is translated as CASTLRGGAGKLFF.

In nucleotides, the CDR3 is TGTGCCAGCAGTTACGGGACAGCGAACACTGAAGCTTTCTTT. Protein: CASSYGTANTEAFF. The V and J genes are TRBV6-6 and TRBJ1-1; 7 bases match TRBD1. Trimming at V came to 2 bases and at J to 1 base, leaving 1 base not matched to a gene. The V gene's germline CDR1 is MNHNY and CDR2 SVGAGI (reference sequence). The length of the CDR3 is 14 residues.

The V call is TRBV6-1, the J call TRBJ2-7; D gene unclear. From germline, CDR1 is MNHNS and CDR2 SASEGT. This CDR3 is built from 12 residues. The germline V and J ends were trimmed by 2 bases and 3 bases, with 5 bases remaining between them. The CDR3 nucleotides read TGTGCCAGCAGTGAACGAGGCTACGAGCAGTACGTC. This gives the protein CASSERGYEQYV.

V gene TRBV11-3 combines with J gene TRBJ1-5; D remains unclear. The germline V and J ends were trimmed by 2 bases and 0 bases, with 14 bases remaining between them. Germline CDR1 SGHNT, CDR2 YENEEA. The CDR3 contains 17 residues. The CDR3 here is CASSLIIRMYSNQPQHF. DNA for the CDR3: TGTGCCAGCAGCTTAATAATCAGGATGTATAGCAATCAGCCCCAGCATTTT. Using reference TRBV11-3 and TRBJ1-5 for the parts outside the CDR3, the full variable domain is EAGVVQSPRYKIIEKKQPVAFWCNPISGHNTLYWYLQNLGQGPELLIRYENEEAVDDSQLPKDRFSAERLKGVDSTLKIQPAELGDSAVYLCASSLIIRMYSNQPQHFGDGTRLSIL.

This chain uses TRBV5-1 with TRBJ1-2; 11 bases agree with TRBD1. The trim removed 0 bases at V and 6 bases at J, leaving 4 bases unmatched. The CDR3 runs to 15 residues. In germline, CDR1 is SGHRS, CDR2 YFSETQ. This chain's CDR3 is CASSLARDRGDGYTF. DNA of the CDR3: TGCGCCAGCAGCTTGGCCCGGGACAGGGGGGATGGCTACACCTTC.